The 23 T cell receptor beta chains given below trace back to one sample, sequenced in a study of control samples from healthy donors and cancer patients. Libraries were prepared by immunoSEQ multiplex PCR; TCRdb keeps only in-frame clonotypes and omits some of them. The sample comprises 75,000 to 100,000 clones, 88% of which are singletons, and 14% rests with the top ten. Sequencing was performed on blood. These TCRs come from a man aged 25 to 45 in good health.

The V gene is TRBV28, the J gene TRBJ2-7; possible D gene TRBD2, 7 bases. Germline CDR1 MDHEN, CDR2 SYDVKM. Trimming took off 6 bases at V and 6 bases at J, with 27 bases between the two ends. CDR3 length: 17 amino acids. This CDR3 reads CASSPLLQGAGESEQYF. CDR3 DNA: TGTGCCAGCAGCCCCCTCCTACAGGGTGCGGGGGAAAGCGAGCAGTACTTC. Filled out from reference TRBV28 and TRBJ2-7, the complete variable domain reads DVKVTQSSRYLVKRTGEKVFLECVQDMDHENMFWYRQDPGLGLRLIYFSYDVKMKEKGDIPEGYSVSREKKERFSLILESASTNQTSMYLCASSPLLQGAGESEQYFGPGTRLTVT.

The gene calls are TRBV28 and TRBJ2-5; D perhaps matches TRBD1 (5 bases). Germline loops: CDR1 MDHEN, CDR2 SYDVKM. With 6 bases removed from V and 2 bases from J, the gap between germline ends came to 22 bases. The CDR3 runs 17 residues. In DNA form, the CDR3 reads TGTGCCAGCAGGACAGTATTCGACAGTCCTCAACAAGAGACCCAGTACTTC. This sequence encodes CASRTVFDSPQQETQYF.

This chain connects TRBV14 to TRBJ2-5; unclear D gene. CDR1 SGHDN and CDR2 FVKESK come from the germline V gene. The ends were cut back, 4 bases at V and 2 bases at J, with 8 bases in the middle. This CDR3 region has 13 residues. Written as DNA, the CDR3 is TGTGCCAGCAGCCGAGCTTTACAAGAGACCCAGTACTTC. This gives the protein CASSRALQETQYF.

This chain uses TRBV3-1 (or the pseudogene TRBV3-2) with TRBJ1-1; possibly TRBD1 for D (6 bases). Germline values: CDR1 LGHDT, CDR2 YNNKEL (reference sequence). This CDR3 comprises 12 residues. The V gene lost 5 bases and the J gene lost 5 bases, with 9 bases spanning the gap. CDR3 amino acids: CASSYRETEAFF. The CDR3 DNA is TGTGCCAGCAGCTACAGGGAGACTGAAGCTTTCTTT.

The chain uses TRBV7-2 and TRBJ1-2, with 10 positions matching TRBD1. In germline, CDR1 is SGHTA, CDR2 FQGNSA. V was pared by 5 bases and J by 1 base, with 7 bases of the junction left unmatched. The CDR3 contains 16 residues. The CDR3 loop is CASSPQGQGVNYGYTF. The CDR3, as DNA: TGTGCCAGCAGCCCACAAGGACAGGGGGTTAACTATGGCTACACCTTC. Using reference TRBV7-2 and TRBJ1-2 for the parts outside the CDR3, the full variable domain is GAGVSQSPSNKVTEKGKDVELRCDPISGHTALYWYRQSLGQGLEFLIYFQGNSAPDKSGLPSDRFSAERTGGSVSTLTIQRTQQEDSAVYLCASSPQGQGVNYGYTFGSGTRLTVV.

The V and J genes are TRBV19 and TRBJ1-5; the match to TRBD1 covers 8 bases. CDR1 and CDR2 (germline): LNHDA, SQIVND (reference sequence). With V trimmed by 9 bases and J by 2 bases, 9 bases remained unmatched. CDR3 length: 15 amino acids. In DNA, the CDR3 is TGTGCCAGCGGACAGGGAATCTCGGGCAATCAGCCCCAGCATTTT. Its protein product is CASGQGISGNQPQHF.

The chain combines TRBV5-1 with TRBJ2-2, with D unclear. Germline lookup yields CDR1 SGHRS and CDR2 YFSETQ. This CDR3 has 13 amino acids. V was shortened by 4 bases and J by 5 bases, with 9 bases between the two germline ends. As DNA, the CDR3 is TGCGCCAGCAGCCAGTTGACGACCGGGGAGCTGTTTTTT. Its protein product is CASSQLTTGELFF.

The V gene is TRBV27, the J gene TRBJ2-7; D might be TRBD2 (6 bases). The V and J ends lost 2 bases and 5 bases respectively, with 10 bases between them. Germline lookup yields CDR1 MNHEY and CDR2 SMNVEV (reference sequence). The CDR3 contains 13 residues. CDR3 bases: TGTGCCAGCAGTTTAGCGGGATTCAACGAGCAGTACTTC. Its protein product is CASSLAGFNEQYF.

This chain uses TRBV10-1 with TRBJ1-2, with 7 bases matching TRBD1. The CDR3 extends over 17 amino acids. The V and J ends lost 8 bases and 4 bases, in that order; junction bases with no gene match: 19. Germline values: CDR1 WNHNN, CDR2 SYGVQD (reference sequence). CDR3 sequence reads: CASLIRDSKPSSYGYTF. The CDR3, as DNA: TGCGCCAGCTTGATCCGGGACAGCAAACCTTCTAGCTATGGCTACACCTTC.

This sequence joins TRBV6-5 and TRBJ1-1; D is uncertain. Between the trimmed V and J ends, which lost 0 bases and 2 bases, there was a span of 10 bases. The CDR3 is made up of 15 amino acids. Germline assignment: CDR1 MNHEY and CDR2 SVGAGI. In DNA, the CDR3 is TGTGCCAGCAGTTACTCCGGACGGAAAAACACTGAAGCTTTCTTT. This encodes CASSYSGRKNTEAFF.

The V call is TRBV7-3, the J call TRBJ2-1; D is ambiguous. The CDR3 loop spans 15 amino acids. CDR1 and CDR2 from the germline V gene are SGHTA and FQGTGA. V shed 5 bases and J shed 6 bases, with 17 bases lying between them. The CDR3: CASSVDIDSGNEQFF. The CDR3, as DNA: TGTGCCAGCAGCGTCGACATAGACTCAGGCAATGAGCAGTTCTTC.

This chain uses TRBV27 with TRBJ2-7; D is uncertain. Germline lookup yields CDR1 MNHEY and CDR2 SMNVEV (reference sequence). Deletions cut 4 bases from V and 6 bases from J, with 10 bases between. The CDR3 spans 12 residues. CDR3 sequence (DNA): TGTGCCAGCAGTTCGTGGAAGGGCGAGCAGTACTTC. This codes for CASSSWKGEQYF.

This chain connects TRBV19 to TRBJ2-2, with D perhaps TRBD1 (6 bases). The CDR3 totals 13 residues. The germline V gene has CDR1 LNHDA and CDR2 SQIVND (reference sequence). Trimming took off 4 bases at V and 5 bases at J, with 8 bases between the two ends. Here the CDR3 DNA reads TGTGCCAGTAGTACACAGGGAACCGGGGAGCTGTTTTTT. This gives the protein CASSTQGTGELFF.

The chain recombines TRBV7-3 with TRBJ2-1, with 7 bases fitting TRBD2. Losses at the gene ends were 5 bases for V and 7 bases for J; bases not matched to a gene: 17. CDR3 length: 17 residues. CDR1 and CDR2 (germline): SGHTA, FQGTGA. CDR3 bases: TGTGCCAGCAGCGCCCTCGGTGGAGGGAGGGCCTTAAATGAGCAGTTCTTC. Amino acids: CASSALGGGRALNEQFF.

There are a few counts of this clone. The CDR3 nucleotides read TGTGCCAGTAGCGGCTACGAGCAGTACTTC. Protein sequence: CASSGYEQYF. The chain is built from TRBV19 and TRBJ2-7; D gene unclear. The CDR3 runs to 10 residues. Between the trimmed V and J ends, which lost 6 bases and 3 bases, there was a span of 3 bases. CDR1 LNHDA and CDR2 SQIVND come from the germline V gene (reference sequence).

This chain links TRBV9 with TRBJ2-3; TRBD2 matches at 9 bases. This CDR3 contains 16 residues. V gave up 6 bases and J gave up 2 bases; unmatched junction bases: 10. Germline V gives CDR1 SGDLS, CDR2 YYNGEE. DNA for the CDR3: TGTGCCAGCAACCAAAGACTAGCGGCCTTCACAGATACGCAGTATTTT. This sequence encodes CASNQRLAAFTDTQYF.

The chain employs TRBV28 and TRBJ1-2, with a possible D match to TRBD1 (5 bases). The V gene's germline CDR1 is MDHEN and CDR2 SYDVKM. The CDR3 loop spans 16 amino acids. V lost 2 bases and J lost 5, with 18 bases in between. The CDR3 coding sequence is TGTGCCAGCAGTTTAACGGGACGGGGGTTATCGTATGGCTACACCTTC. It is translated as CASSLTGRGLSYGYTF.

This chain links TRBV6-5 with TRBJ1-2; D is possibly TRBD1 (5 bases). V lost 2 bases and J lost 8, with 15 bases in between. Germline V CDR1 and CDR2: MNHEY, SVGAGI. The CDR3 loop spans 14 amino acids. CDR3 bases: TGTGCCAGCAGTTACGATACGGACCAGGGAGGCTACACCTTC. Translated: CASSYDTDQGGYTF.

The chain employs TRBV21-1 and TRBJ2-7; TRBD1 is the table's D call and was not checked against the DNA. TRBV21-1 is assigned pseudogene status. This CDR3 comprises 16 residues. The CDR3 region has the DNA TGTGCCAGCAGCTTCATCTCCGGGACACGAACCTACGAGCAGTACTTC. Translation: CASSFISGTRTYEQYF.

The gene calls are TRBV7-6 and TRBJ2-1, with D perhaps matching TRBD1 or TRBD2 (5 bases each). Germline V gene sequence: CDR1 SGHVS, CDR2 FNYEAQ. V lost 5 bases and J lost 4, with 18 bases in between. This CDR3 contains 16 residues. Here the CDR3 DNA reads TGTGCCAGCAGCCCTACGGGACGAAGCGTTTACAATGAGCAGTTCTTC. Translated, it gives CASSPTGRSVYNEQFF. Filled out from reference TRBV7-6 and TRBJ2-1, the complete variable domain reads GAGVSQSPRYKVTKRGQDVALRCDPISGHVSLYWYRQALGQGPEFLTYFNYEAQQDKSGLPNDRFSAERPEGSISTLTIQRTEQRDSAMYRCASSPTGRSVYNEQFFGPGTRLTVL.

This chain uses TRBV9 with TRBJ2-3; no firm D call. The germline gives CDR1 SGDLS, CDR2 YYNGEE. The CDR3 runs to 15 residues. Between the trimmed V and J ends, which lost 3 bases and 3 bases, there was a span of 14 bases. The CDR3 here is CASSAAPSETDTQYF. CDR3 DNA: TGTGCCAGCAGCGCGGCCCCGTCGGAAACAGATACGCAGTATTTT.

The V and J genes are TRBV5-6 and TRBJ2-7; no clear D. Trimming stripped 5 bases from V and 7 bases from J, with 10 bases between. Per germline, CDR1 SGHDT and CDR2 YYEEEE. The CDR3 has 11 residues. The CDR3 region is CASRRRKEQYF. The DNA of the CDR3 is TGTGCCAGCAGGCGTAGAAAAGAGCAGTACTTC. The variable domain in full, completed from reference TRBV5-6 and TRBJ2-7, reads DAGVTQSPTHLIKTRGQQVTLRCSPKSGHDTVSWYQQALGQGPQFIFQYYEEEERQRGNFPDRFSGHQFPNYSSELNVNALLLGDSALYLCASRRRKEQYFGPGTRLTVT.

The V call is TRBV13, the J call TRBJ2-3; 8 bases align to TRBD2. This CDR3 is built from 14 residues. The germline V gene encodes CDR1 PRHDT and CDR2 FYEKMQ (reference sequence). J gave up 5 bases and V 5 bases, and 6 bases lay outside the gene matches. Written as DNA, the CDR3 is TGTGCCAGCAGCCCGCCCGCGGGAGGAGATACGCAGTATTTT. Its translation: CASSPPAGGDTQYF.